These T cell receptor beta chains were read from a single sample in a study of blood T cell repertoires in COVID-19. The protocol was immunoSEQ multiplex PCR, while the TCRdb copy is restricted to in-frame clones and leaves out a portion. Of 90,000 to 120,000 clones listed, roughly 90% are singletons. The sequencing input was peripheral blood. Every receptor here comes from a man between 60 and 75 years old with acute or convalescent COVID-19. Each CDR3 is given with its conserved first and last residue. Size is stated for part of the rows, as once, few or many counts, or as a class when the clone is expanded.

cdr3_aa: CASSPGGEPNQPQHF
v_call: TRBV7-8
j_call: TRBJ1-5
clone_size: NA

cdr3_aa: CASSPGTARGYTF
v_call: TRBV11-3
j_call: TRBJ1-2
clone_size: NA

cdr3_aa: CASSAGGYEKLFF
v_call: TRBV9
j_call: TRBJ1-4
clone_size: NA

cdr3_aa: CASSRGIQETQYF
v_call: TRBV2
j_call: TRBJ2-5
clone_size: NA

cdr3_aa: CASSLPGQGLYEQYF
v_call: TRBV5-4
j_call: TRBJ2-7
clone_size: NA

cdr3_aa: CASSERGREFLRSPLHF
v_call: TRBV6-1
j_call: TRBJ1-6
clone_size: NA

cdr3_aa: CASSLGPPDRPFSGNTIYF
v_call: TRBV27
j_call: TRBJ1-3
clone_size: NA

cdr3_aa: CASSESQGLRETQYF
v_call: TRBV10-1
j_call: TRBJ2-5
clone_size: NA

cdr3_aa: CASSTRQSATNEKLFF
v_call: TRBV7-8
j_call: TRBJ1-4
clone_size: once

cdr3_aa: CASSFGLSNEQFF
v_call: TRBV7-2
j_call: TRBJ2-1
clone_size: NA

cdr3_aa: CAISRDRGPYEQYF
v_call: TRBV10-3
j_call: TRBJ2-7
clone_size: NA

cdr3_aa: CASSQGHNSNQPQHF
v_call: TRBV3-1/TRBV3-2
j_call: TRBJ1-5
clone_size: NA

cdr3_aa: CASSWVGQPGETQYF
v_call: TRBV5-1
j_call: TRBJ2-5
clone_size: NA

cdr3_aa: CACSHGGGFEKLFF
v_call: TRBV30
j_call: TRBJ1-4
clone_size: NA

cdr3_aa: CASSEVAGETGDTQYF
v_call: TRBV10-1
j_call: TRBJ2-3
clone_size: NA

cdr3_aa: CASSIGNNNYGYTF
v_call: TRBV19
j_call: TRBJ1-2
clone_size: NA

cdr3_aa: CASSALAIPSNTEAFF
v_call: TRBV25-1
j_call: TRBJ1-1
clone_size: NA

cdr3_aa: CASSAGTSGDPRSEQFF
v_call: TRBV5-1
j_call: TRBJ2-1
clone_size: NA

cdr3_aa: CAWSARASGGNEQFF
v_call: TRBV30
j_call: TRBJ2-1
clone_size: once

cdr3_aa: CASSVELLAGSYNEQFF
v_call: TRBV9
j_call: TRBJ2-1
clone_size: NA

cdr3_aa: CASTPGQPNSPLHF
v_call: TRBV30
j_call: TRBJ1-6
clone_size: NA

cdr3_aa: CASSSRLNVAEAFF
v_call: TRBV6-2/TRBV6-3
j_call: TRBJ1-1
clone_size: NA

cdr3_aa: CASSRDQGSTSSYNSPLHF
v_call: TRBV3-1/TRBV3-2
j_call: TRBJ1-6
clone_size: NA

cdr3_aa: CASSGDIYQPQHF
v_call: TRBV2
j_call: TRBJ1-5
clone_size: NA

cdr3_aa: CATSDGGQPTQYF
v_call: TRBV24-1
j_call: TRBJ2-3
clone_size: NA

cdr3_aa: CASSPHSAGGRISIPGELFF
v_call: TRBV3-1/TRBV3-2
j_call: TRBJ2-2
clone_size: NA

cdr3_aa: CASSQGGQKQLVPFNQPQHF
v_call: TRBV3-1/TRBV3-2
j_call: TRBJ1-5
clone_size: NA

cdr3_aa: CASSPGSRGPHGYTF
v_call: TRBV7-6
j_call: TRBJ1-2
clone_size: once

cdr3_aa: CAARTGYMDTQYF
v_call: TRBV6-5
j_call: TRBJ2-3
clone_size: NA

cdr3_aa: CASSVGSWGRQGNEKLFF
v_call: TRBV9
j_call: TRBJ1-4
clone_size: once

cdr3_aa: CASSQDAVTEAFF
v_call: TRBV4-1
j_call: TRBJ1-1
clone_size: once

cdr3_aa: CASSLGREGGYTF
v_call: TRBV28
j_call: TRBJ1-2
clone_size: NA

cdr3_aa: CASSLGSERKQFF
v_call: TRBV7-9
j_call: TRBJ2-1
clone_size: NA

cdr3_aa: CASRQPDNRNEAFF
v_call: TRBV28
j_call: TRBJ1-1
clone_size: NA

cdr3_aa: CSAGQGVGSPLHF
v_call: TRBV29-1
j_call: TRBJ1-6
clone_size: NA

cdr3_aa: CASSSSGGVNTEAFF
v_call: TRBV19
j_call: TRBJ1-1
clone_size: few

cdr3_aa: CASSQDERRGYTF
v_call: TRBV4-1
j_call: TRBJ1-2
clone_size: few

cdr3_aa: CASSLETSVSYGYTF
v_call: TRBV5-1
j_call: TRBJ1-2
clone_size: NA

cdr3_aa: CASNGASGTYSTDTQYF
v_call: TRBV2
j_call: TRBJ2-3
clone_size: NA

cdr3_aa: CASSVPGRDYSDYGYTF
v_call: TRBV18
j_call: TRBJ1-2
clone_size: NA

cdr3_aa: CASSAGQGASSPLHF
v_call: TRBV5-1
j_call: TRBJ1-6
clone_size: NA

cdr3_aa: CATSDPTPVGETQYF
v_call: TRBV24-1
j_call: TRBJ2-5
clone_size: NA

cdr3_aa: CASSGGHSGNTIYF
v_call: TRBV2
j_call: TRBJ1-3
clone_size: NA

cdr3_aa: CASSLGSANTEAFF
v_call: TRBV9
j_call: TRBJ1-1
clone_size: NA

cdr3_aa: CASSLGTGGWTEAFF
v_call: TRBV7-9
j_call: TRBJ1-1
clone_size: NA

cdr3_aa: CATSSRVAGGAKNIQYF
v_call: TRBV15
j_call: TRBJ2-4
clone_size: NA

cdr3_aa: CASSLAGARAKNIQYF
v_call: TRBV5-6
j_call: TRBJ2-4
clone_size: NA

cdr3_aa: CASSVGLHSGANVLTF
v_call: TRBV19
j_call: TRBJ2-6
clone_size: NA

cdr3_aa: CASSSPTSGRALSYEQYF
v_call: TRBV7-8
j_call: TRBJ2-7
clone_size: once

cdr3_aa: CASSTDRGSLGGYTF
v_call: TRBV7-8
j_call: TRBJ1-2
clone_size: NA

cdr3_aa: CASSEAVGRDSGKQFF
v_call: TRBV6-1
j_call: TRBJ2-1
clone_size: once

cdr3_aa: CATSDRRQGARGYTF
v_call: TRBV24-1
j_call: TRBJ1-2
clone_size: NA

cdr3_aa: CASQAQGLAGAGEQYF
v_call: TRBV19
j_call: TRBJ2-7
clone_size: medium-sized

cdr3_aa: CASSRRFGTSDLHEQYF
v_call: TRBV7-2
j_call: TRBJ2-7
clone_size: NA

cdr3_aa: CASRGGTGIHQPQHF
v_call: TRBV6-5
j_call: TRBJ1-5
clone_size: NA

cdr3_aa: CASSEGGYTF
v_call: TRBV2
j_call: TRBJ1-2
clone_size: NA

cdr3_aa: CASSAPRGNEQFF
v_call: TRBV7-9
j_call: TRBJ2-1
clone_size: NA

cdr3_aa: CASSGSQNQPQHF
v_call: TRBV6-6
j_call: TRBJ1-5
clone_size: once

cdr3_aa: CASSSRPSNQPQHF
v_call: TRBV19
j_call: TRBJ1-5
clone_size: NA

cdr3_aa: CASSLNGRADTQYF
v_call: TRBV5-4
j_call: TRBJ2-3
clone_size: NA